The clone carrying this T cell receptor beta chain was found a few times. Its antigen is unknown. The data were obtained in a study of T cells and Merkel cell carcinoma outcomes. Measured with immunoSEQ multiplex PCR; TCRdb has only the in-frame clones, and not every one. The profile shows thousands of clones, 70% to 90% of them singletons. Per germline, CDR1 SGDLS and CDR2 YYNGEE. This CDR3 is 11 amino acids long. The V and J ends lost 4 bases and 6 bases respectively, with 7 bases between them. Findings of the study overall: Reportedly, T-cell repertoire with density predicts Merkel cell carcinoma outcomes.

This clonotype originated in a human donor with Merkel cell carcinoma. Sequencing was done on a sample of tumor tissue from Merkel cell carcinoma. The chain is built from TRBV9 and TRBJ1-1, with TRBD1 as a possible D gene (6 bases). The CDR3 loop is CASSPGAEAFF. CDR3 in DNA: TGTGCCAGCAGCCCAGGGGCTGAAGCTTTCTTT.